This T cell receptor beta chain was found in a study of response to subunit inactivated influenza vaccine. Germline V gene sequence: CDR1 SGHRS, CDR2 YFSETQ. V lost 4 bases, J lost 6 bases, and 10 bases lay in between. The CDR3 has 13 amino acids. A note on this clonotype: The antigen remains unidentified.

Study-wide points: Only a handful of new T cells, the authors suggested, are recruited with each seasonal influenza vaccination.

TCRdb ran MiXCR on the RT-PCR reads and lists one entry per CDR3 protein. The sample has about 830,000 distinct CDR3 sequences; 18% are singletons. The source material was PBMCs from blood, sampled 5 days after vaccination. V gene TRBV5-1 combines with J gene TRBJ2-2, with D possibly TRBD1 on 5 matching bases. This TCR was recovered from a man in his fifties who received an inactivated influenza vaccine. CDR3: CASSSRVAGELFF. As DNA, the CDR3 is TGCGCCAGCAGCAGCAGGGTCGCCGGGGAGCTGTTTTTT.